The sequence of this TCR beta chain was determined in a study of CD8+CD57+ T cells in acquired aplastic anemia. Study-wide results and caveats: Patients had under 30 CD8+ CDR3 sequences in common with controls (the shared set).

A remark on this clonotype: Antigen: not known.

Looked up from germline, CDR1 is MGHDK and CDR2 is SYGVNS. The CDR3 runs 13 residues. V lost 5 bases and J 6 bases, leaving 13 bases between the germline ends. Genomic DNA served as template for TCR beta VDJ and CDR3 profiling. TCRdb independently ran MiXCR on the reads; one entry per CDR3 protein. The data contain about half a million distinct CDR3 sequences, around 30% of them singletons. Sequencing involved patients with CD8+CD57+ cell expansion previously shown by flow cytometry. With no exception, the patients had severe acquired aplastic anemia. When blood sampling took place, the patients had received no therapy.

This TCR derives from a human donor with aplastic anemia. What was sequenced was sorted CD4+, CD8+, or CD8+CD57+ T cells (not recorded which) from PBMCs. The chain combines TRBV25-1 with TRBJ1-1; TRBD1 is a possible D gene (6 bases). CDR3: CASSNSRGSEAFF. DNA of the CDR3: TGTGCCAGCAGTAACTCCAGGGGATCTGAAGCTTTCTTT. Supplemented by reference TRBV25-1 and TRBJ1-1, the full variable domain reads EADIYQTPRYLVIGTGKKITLECSQTMGHDKMYWYQQDPGMELHLIHYSYGVNSTEKGDLSSESTVSRIRTEHFPLTLESARPSHTSQYLCASSNSRGSEAFFGQGTRLTVV.